The 24 T cell receptor beta chains listed next were all sequenced from one sample in a study of blood T cell repertoires in COVID-19. Profiled with immunoSEQ multiplex PCR; TCRdb holds only in-frame clones, not every one. The sample consists of fewer than 200,000 clones, roughly 79% of them appearing once. What was sequenced was peripheral blood. The receptor set was obtained from a woman aged 70 to 79 with acute or convalescent COVID-19.

The chain links TRBV5-1 to TRBJ1-1; D uncertain. The germline CDR1 and CDR2 sequences are SGHRS and YFSETQ. This CDR3 region has 14 residues. V lost 1 base and J lost 1, with 8 bases in between. CDR3 in DNA: TGCGCCAGCAGCTTGCAGCCGGGGAACACTGAAGCTTTCTTT. Encoded protein: CASSLQPGNTEAFF.

This clone was counted once. This chain links TRBV10-1 with TRBJ1-5; D not certain. There are 13 residues in the CDR3. Per the germline V gene, CDR1 is WNHNN and CDR2 is SYGVQD (reference sequence). V shed 2 bases and J shed 6 bases, with 8 bases lying between them. As DNA, the CDR3 is TGCGCCAGCAGTGAGGGAGGACTTCAGCCCCAGCATTTT. It translates to CASSEGGLQPQHF.

The chain joins TRBV3-1 (or the pseudogene TRBV3-2) to TRBJ2-4; weak D call: TRBD1 (6 bases). This CDR3 contains 16 residues. CDR1 LGHDT and CDR2 YNNKEL come from the germline V gene (reference sequence). V lost 1 base, J lost 1 base, and 11 bases lay in between. The CDR3 sequence: CASSQVGGTAKNIQYF. For the CDR3, the DNA is TGTGCCAGCAGCCAAGTTGGGGGCACGGCCAAAAACATTCAGTACTTC.

This clone was seen a single time. This chain uses TRBV27 with TRBJ2-7; the match to TRBD2 covers 14 bases. Germline V gene sequence: CDR1 MNHEY, CDR2 SMNVEV (reference sequence). The junction had 0 bases not matched to a gene; V was cut back by 2 bases and J by 6 bases. The CDR3 consists of 14 residues. The CDR3 loop reads CASSLGLAGGEQYF. The CDR3 bases are TGTGCCAGCAGTTTAGGACTAGCGGGAGGCGAGCAGTACTTC.

The rearrangement links TRBV24-1 to TRBJ2-1; TRBD2 matches 14 bases. The CDR3 has 16 amino acids. Looked up from germline, CDR1 is KGHDR and CDR2 is SFDVKD. The V gene end was trimmed by 5 bases and the J gene end by 8 bases; junction bases not matched to a gene: 7. The CDR3 DNA sequence: TGTGCCACCAGTGCGGTGGGACTAGCGGGAGCATATGAGCAGTTCTTC. This gives the protein CATSAVGLAGAYEQFF.

J is TRBJ2-2 and V is TRBV5-1; 10 bases align to TRBD2. V lost 0 bases, J lost 6 bases, and 5 bases stayed unmatched. Germline CDR1 SGHRS, CDR2 YFSETQ. CDR3 length equals 16 residues. DNA for the CDR3: TGCGCCAGCAGCTTGGGGGGACTAGCGAGCGCCGGGGAGCTGTTTTTT. This translates into CASSLGGLASAGELFF.

This clone was recorded once. V usage is TRBV19 and J usage is TRBJ1-4, with TRBD1 identical over 9 bases. CDR1 and CDR2 (germline): LNHDA, SQIVND (reference sequence). Trimming removed 3 bases from V and 5 bases from J; junction bases left unmatched: 4. The CDR3 extends over 15 amino acids. The DNA of the CDR3 is TGTGCCAGTAGTATCGGGGACAGGGCAAATGAAAAACTGTTTTTT. This codes for CASSIGDRANEKLFF. Filled out from reference TRBV19 and TRBJ1-4, the complete variable domain reads DGGITQSPKYLFRKEGQNVTLSCEQNLNHDAMYWYRQDPGQGLRLIYYSQIVNDFQKGDIAEGYSVSREKKESFPLTVTSAQKNPTAFYLCASSIGDRANEKLFFGSGTQLSVL.

This chain joins TRBV7-9 and TRBJ2-1; the match to TRBD1 covers 8 bases. V was pared by 4 bases and J by 9 bases, with 8 bases of the junction left unmatched. CDR1 is SEHNR, CDR2 FQNEAQ, per germline (reference sequence). The CDR3 totals 14 residues. CDR3 residues: CASSSRTGMVEQFF. The CDR3 DNA is TGTGCCAGCAGCTCCCGGACAGGGATGGTTGAGCAGTTCTTC. The entire variable domain, with the rest obtained from reference TRBV7-9 and TRBJ2-1, is as follows: DTGVSQNPRHKITKRGQNVTFRCDPISEHNRLYWYRQTLGQGPEFLTYFQNEAQLEKSRLLSDRFSAERPKGSFSTLEIQRTEQGDSAMYLCASSSRTGMVEQFFGPGTRLTVL.

The chain joins TRBV9 to TRBJ1-5, with unresolved D. CDR1 is SGDLS and CDR2 is YYNGEE in the germline V gene. The V end lost 5 bases, the J end lost 0 bases, and 6 bases lay between the germline ends. The CDR3 sequence is 13 residues long. The CDR3: CASSQDSNQPQHF. The DNA of the CDR3 is TGTGCCAGCAGTCAGGATAGCAATCAGCCCCAGCATTTT.

The chain links TRBV29-1 to TRBJ2-7; perhaps TRBD2 as D (7 bases). Germline V gives CDR1 SQVTM, CDR2 ANQGSEA. The CDR3 is 12 amino acids. With 2 bases removed from V and 5 bases from J, the gap between germline ends came to 10 bases. DNA for the CDR3: TGCAGCGTTGAAAGGGGGGGGGACGAGCAGTACTTC. Translation gives CSVERGGDEQYF.

The chain combines TRBV6-1 with TRBJ2-7; 8 positions match TRBD2. V trimming: 2 bases; J trimming: 4 bases; junction bases outside the gene matches: 16. The CDR3 has 18 residues. CDR1 is MNHNS, CDR2 SASEGT, per germline. For the CDR3, the DNA is TGTGCCAGCAGTGAATTCCCCCCAAGAGCGGGAGTATCGTACGAGCAGTACTTC. Its translation: CASSEFPPRAGVSYEQYF.

This chain links TRBV5-4 with TRBJ2-1; 11 bases align to TRBD2. CDR1 and CDR2 from the germline V gene are SGHNT and YYREEE (reference sequence). V lost 5 bases, J lost 10 bases, and 14 bases stayed unmatched. The CDR3 is 16 amino acids. CDR3 in DNA: TGTGCCAGCAGGGGTGCTACTAGCGGGAGATCAGGGGAGCAGTTCTTC. It yields the protein CASRGATSGRSGEQFF.

The chain employs TRBV21-1 and TRBJ1-2; TRBD1 is the table's D call and was not checked against the DNA. TRBV21-1 is a listed pseudogene. This CDR3 is 14 amino acids long. The CDR3 loop is CAGDRTSPSYGYTF. CDR3 in DNA: TGTGCCGGGGACAGGACGTCCCCTTCGTATGGCTACACCTTC.

The V call is TRBV29-1, the J call TRBJ2-3; 7 bases map to TRBD1. This CDR3 has 13 amino acids. The V gene end was trimmed by 1 base and the J gene end by 5 bases; junction bases not matched to a gene: 3. Germline values: CDR1 SQVTM, CDR2 ANQGSEA. The CDR3 coding sequence is TGCAGCGTTGAAGTAGGGGGCGAAGATACGCAGTATTTT. Translation gives CSVEVGGEDTQYF.

The V and J genes are TRBV29-1 and TRBJ1-2; 10 bases are shared with TRBD1. V lost 7 bases, J lost 7 bases, and 15 bases stayed unmatched. Per germline, CDR1 SQVTM and CDR2 ANQGSEA. CDR3 length: 15 amino acids. The CDR3 loop reads CSGRQGADLSSGYTF. The CDR3 region has the DNA TGCAGCGGCCGACAGGGGGCGGACCTCTCTAGTGGCTACACCTTC.

The gene calls are TRBV7-2 and TRBJ1-2; 8 bases are shared with TRBD1. The germline CDR1 and CDR2 sequences are SGHTA and FQGNSA. This CDR3 contains 16 residues. V gave up 4 bases and J gave up 5 bases; unmatched junction bases: 12. In DNA, the CDR3 is TGTGCCAGCAGCTCGGACGGGACAGGCCCCGGGTATGGCTACACCTTC. Protein product: CASSSDGTGPGYGYTF.

This clone was counted a single time. The chain couples TRBV5-1 to TRBJ2-5; TRBD2 matches 7 bases. Germline V gives CDR1 SGHRS, CDR2 YFSETQ. The ends lost 7 bases at V and 5 bases at J; junction bases unmatched: 11. The CDR3 covers 14 residues. CDR3 protein: CASGERGIRETQYF. The DNA of the CDR3 is TGCGCCAGCGGGGAGCGGGGCATCCGGGAGACCCAGTACTTC.

CDR3 sequence (DNA): TGTGCCAGCTCACCACGACAGGATACGAACACCGGGGAGCTGTTTTTT. This sequence encodes CASSPRQDTNTGELFF. V usage is TRBV18 and J usage is TRBJ2-2; D perhaps matches TRBD1 (6 bases). The CDR3 runs to 16 residues. Trimming shortened V by 1 base and J by 0 bases, and 9 bases separated the two germline ends. CDR1 and CDR2 (germline): KGHSH, LQKENI.

The CDR3 DNA reads as TGTGCCAGCAGGGGGCCAGGGGAAGGTATTCAGCCCCAGCATTTT. Translating gives CASRGPGEGIQPQHF. The chain joins TRBV6-5 to TRBJ1-5; maybe TRBD1 (6 bases). The CDR3 length is 15 residues. CDR1 is MNHEY and CDR2 is SVGAGI in the germline V gene. V was pared by 6 bases and J by 6 bases, with 18 bases between.

The chain employs TRBV5-1 and TRBJ2-2, with D perhaps TRBD2 (6 bases). Per germline, CDR1 SGHRS and CDR2 YFSETQ. V was shortened by 7 bases and J by 5 bases, with 18 bases between the two germline ends. The CDR3 consists of 15 residues. The CDR3 region is CASREATRRTGELFF. The DNA of the CDR3 is TGCGCCAGCCGAGAGGCGACTAGGAGAACCGGGGAGCTGTTTTTT.

The chain joins TRBV11-2 to TRBJ1-5; TRBD1 is a possible D gene (5 bases). Trimming took off 4 bases at V and 0 bases at J, with 7 bases between the two ends. Germline lookup yields CDR1 SGHAT and CDR2 FQNNGV. The CDR3 totals 14 residues. CDR3: CASSSTVSNQPQHF. Written as DNA, the CDR3 is TGTGCCAGCAGCTCGACAGTTAGCAATCAGCCCCAGCATTTT.

The chain carries TRBV6-6 and TRBJ1-5; no clear D. The V end was cut by 6 bases, the J end by 9 bases, with 12 bases between. The germline gives CDR1 MNHNY, CDR2 SVGAGI (reference sequence). CDR3 length: 12 amino acids. In DNA form, the CDR3 reads TGTGCCAGCAGCCCCTACGATTCGCCCCAGCATTTT. Translated: CASSPYDSPQHF.

This clone was counted between two and nine times. The rearrangement joins TRBV30 to TRBJ2-3; D is ambiguous. There are 16 residues in the CDR3. V lost 0 bases to trimming and J lost 0 bases, with 13 bases between them. Germline CDR1 is GTSNPN and CDR2 is SVGIG (reference sequence). The DNA for the CDR3 is TGTGCCTGGAGTGTAGGCGGCTTTGCTAGCACAGATACGCAGTATTTT. Translating it yields CAWSVGGFASTDTQYF.

The rearrangement joins TRBV5-1 to TRBJ2-1, with D maybe TRBD2 (6 bases). This CDR3 is 16 amino acids long. The V and J ends lost 0 bases and 8 bases respectively, with 18 bases between them. Per the germline V gene, CDR1 is SGHRS and CDR2 is YFSETQ. DNA for the CDR3: TGCGCCAGCAGCTTGGGGACTACCTTGGCGAGCGATGAGCAGTTCTTC. Protein product: CASSLGTTLASDEQFF.